This T cell receptor beta chain is from a study of OX40 agonist ivuxolimab in advanced cancers. With regard to this clone: Antigen unknown.

Study results and caveats: Low normalized T-cell clonal expansion was additionally recorded for some nonresponders.

The protocol was immunoSEQ multiplex PCR, while the TCRdb copy is restricted to in-frame clones and leaves out a portion. The sample lists about 76,000 clones, around 87% occurring once. Patients had blood sampled at baseline and again on cycle 4 day 1 and cycle 7 day 1. This sequence originates from an adult with an advanced solid tumor such as melanoma, head and neck, liver or kidney cancer. This material consisted of CD4+ or CD8+ T cells sorted from blood, taken in a trial of the OX40 agonist ivuxolimab.

The CDR3: CASSQSFTAGRTEAFF. CDR3 bases: TGTGCCAGCTCACAATCTTTTACAGCGGGTAGGACTGAAGCTTTCTTT. V and J are TRBV18 and TRBJ1-1; D gene unclear. Germline loops: CDR1 KGHSH, CDR2 LQKENI. With 4 bases removed from V and 5 bases from J, the gap between germline ends came to 20 bases. The CDR3 loop spans 16 amino acids.